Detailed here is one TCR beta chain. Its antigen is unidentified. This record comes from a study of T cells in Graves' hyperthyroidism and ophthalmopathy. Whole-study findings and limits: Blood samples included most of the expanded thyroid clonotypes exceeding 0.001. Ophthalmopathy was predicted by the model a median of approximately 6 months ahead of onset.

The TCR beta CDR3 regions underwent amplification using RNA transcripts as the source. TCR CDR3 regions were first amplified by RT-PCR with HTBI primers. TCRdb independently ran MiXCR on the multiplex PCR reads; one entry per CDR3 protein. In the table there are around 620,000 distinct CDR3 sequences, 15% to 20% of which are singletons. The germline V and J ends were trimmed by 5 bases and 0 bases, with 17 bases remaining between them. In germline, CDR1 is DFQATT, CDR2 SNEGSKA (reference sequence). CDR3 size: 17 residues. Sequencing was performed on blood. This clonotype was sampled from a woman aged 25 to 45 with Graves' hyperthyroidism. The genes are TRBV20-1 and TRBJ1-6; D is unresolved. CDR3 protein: CSAFLDRRSSYNSPLHF. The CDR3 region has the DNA TGCAGTGCTTTCCTGGACCGTAGGAGCTCCTATAATTCACCCCTCCACTTT.